This T cell receptor (beta chain) is drawn from a study of CD8+ T cells in alopecia areata. The overall study: Tofacitinib therapy lasting 6 to 18 months was followed by 6 months off drug.

The CDR3 loop spans 14 amino acids. CDR1 is SGHRS, CDR2 YFSETQ, per germline. The V and J ends lost 7 bases and 5 bases respectively, with 17 bases between them. Peripheral blood and lesional scalp punch biopsies came from alopecia areata patients. RNA, once extracted, was reverse transcribed into cDNA for use as the sequencing template. Method: immunoSEQ multiplex PCR; TCRdb's copy keeps in-frame clones and lacks some. There are about 160,000 clones in the sample; around 87% occur only once, and more than 12% lies in the top ten. The rearrangement uses TRBV5-1 and TRBJ2-3; D is unresolved. The sequence was collected from a human donor with alopecia areata. The source material was CD8+ T cells sorted from blood, sampled at week 0. The DNA for the CDR3 is TGCGCCAGCCGATTCTATTTGGTGGAAGATACGCAGTATTTT. As protein: CASRFYLVEDTQYF.